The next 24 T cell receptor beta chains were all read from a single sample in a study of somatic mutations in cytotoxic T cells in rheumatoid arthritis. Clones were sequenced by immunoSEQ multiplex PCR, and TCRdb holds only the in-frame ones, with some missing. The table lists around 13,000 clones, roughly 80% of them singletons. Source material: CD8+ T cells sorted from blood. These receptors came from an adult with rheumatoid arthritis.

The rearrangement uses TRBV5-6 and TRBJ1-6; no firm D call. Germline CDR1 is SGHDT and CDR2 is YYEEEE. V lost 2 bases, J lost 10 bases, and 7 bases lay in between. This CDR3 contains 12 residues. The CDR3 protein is CASSFGGSPLHF. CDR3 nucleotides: TGTGCCAGCAGCTTCGGTGGATCACCCCTCCACTTT.

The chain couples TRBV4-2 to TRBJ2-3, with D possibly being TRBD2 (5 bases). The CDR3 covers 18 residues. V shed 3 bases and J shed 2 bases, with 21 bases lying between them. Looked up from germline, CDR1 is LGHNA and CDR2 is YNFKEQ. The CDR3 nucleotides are TGTGCCAGCAGCCAGTTTCAGTATTCAAGCGGCAACACAGATACGCAGTATTTT. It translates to CASSQFQYSSGNTDTQYF.

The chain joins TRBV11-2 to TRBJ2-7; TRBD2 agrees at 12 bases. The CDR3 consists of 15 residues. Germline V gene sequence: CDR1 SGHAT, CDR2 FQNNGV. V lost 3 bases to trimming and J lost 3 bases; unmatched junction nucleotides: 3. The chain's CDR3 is CASSFWTSGNYEQYF. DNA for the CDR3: TGTGCCAGCAGCTTTTGGACTAGCGGGAACTACGAGCAGTACTTC.

The CDR3 DNA follows: TGTGCCAGCAGTCGGTCATCAAGACAGGCCCGGGTTCCCGAAAAACTGTTTTTT. Protein product: CASSRSSRQARVPEKLFF. J is TRBJ1-4 and V is TRBV28; a weak D match, TRBD1 (6 bases). Looked up from germline, CDR1 is MDHEN and CDR2 is SYDVKM. The CDR3 loop spans 18 amino acids. V lost 5 bases to trimming and J lost 8 bases, with 27 bases between them.

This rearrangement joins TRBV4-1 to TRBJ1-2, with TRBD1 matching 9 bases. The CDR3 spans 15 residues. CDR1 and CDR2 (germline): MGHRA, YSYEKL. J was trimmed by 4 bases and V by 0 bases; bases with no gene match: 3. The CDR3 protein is CASSQEGQGVYGYTF. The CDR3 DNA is TGCGCCAGCAGCCAAGAGGGACAGGGAGTCTATGGCTACACCTTC.

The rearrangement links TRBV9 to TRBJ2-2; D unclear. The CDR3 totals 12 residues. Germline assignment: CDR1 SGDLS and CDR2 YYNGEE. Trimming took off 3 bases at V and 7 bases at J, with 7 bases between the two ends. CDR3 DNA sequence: TGTGCCAGCAGCGGACACTTCGGGGAGCTGTTTTTT. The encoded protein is CASSGHFGELFF.

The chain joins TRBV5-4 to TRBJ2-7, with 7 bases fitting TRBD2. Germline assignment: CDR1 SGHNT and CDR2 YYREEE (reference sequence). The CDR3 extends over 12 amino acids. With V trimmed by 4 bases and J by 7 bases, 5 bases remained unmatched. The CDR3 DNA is TGTGCCAGCAGCCCGGACGGGAGGGAGCAGTACTTC. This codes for CASSPDGREQYF.

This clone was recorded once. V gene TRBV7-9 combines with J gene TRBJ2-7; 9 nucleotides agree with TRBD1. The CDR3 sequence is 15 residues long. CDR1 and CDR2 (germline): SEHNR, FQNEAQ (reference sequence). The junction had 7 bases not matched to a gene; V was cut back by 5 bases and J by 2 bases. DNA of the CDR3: TGTGCCAGCAGCGGCGGGGGACAGGGAACCTACGAGCAGTACTTC. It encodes CASSGGGQGTYEQYF.

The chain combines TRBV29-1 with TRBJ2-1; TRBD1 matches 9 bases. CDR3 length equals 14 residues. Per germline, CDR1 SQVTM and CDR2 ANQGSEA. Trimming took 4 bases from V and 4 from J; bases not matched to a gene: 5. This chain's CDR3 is CSVAGTGMYNEQFF. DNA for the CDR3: TGCAGCGTTGCGGGGACAGGGATGTACAATGAGCAGTTCTTC.

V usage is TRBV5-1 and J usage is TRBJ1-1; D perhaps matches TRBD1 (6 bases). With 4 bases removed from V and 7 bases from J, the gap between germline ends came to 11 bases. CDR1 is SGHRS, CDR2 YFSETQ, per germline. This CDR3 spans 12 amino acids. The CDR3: CASSVNRDEAFF. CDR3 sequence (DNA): TGCGCCAGCAGCGTAAACAGGGATGAAGCTTTCTTT. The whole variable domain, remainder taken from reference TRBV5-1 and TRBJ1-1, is KAGVTQTPRYLIKTRGQQVTLSCSPISGHRSVSWYQQTPGQGLQFLFEYFSETQRNKGNFPGRFSGRQFSNSRSEMNVSTLELGDSALYLCASSVNRDEAFFGQGTRLTVV.

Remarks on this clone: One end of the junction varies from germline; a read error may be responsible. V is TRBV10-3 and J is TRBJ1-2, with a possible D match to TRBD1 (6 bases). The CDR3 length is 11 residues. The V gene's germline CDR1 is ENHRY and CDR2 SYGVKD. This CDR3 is CALRGNYGYTF. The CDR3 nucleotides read TGTGCCCTCAGGGGAAACTATGGCTACACCTTC.

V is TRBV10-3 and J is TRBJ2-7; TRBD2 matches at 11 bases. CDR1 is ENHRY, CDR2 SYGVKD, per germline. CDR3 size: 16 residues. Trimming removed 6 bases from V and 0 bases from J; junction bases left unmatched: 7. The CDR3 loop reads CAIRDETSGNSYEQYF. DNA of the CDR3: TGTGCCATCAGGGACGAGACTAGCGGGAACTCCTACGAGCAGTACTTC.

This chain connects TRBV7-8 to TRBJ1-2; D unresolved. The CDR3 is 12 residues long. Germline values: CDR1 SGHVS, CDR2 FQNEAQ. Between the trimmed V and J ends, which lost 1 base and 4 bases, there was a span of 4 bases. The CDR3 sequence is CASSLGGYGYTF. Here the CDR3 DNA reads TGTGCCAGCAGCTTAGGGGGCTATGGCTACACCTTC.

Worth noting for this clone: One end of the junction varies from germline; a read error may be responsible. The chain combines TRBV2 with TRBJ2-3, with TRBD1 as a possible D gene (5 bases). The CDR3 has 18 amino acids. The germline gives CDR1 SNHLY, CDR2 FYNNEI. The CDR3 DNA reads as TGTGCCAGCAGTAGCATTTGGAAGGACACTGGATTCACAAATACGCAGTATTTT. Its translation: CASSSIWKDTGFTNTQYF.

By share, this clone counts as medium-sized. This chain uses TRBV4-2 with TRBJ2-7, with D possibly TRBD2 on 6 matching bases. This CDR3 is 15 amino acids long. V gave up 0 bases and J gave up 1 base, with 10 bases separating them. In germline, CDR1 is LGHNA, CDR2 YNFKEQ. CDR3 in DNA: TGTGCCAGCAGCCAAGAAACAAGCGGGTCCTACGAGCAGTACTTC. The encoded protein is CASSQETSGSYEQYF.

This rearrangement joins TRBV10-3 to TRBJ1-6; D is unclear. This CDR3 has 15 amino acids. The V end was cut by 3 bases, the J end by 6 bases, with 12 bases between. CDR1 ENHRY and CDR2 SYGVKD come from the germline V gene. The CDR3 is CAISESGNSNSPLHF. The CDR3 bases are TGTGCCATCAGTGAATCTGGGAATAGTAATTCACCCCTCCACTTT.

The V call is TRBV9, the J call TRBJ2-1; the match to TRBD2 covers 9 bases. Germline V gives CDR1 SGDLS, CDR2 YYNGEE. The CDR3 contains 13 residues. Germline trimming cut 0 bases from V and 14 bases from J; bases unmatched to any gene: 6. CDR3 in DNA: TGTGCCAGCAGCGTAGGGGCTAGCGGGATCGAGTTCTTC. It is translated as CASSVGASGIEFF.

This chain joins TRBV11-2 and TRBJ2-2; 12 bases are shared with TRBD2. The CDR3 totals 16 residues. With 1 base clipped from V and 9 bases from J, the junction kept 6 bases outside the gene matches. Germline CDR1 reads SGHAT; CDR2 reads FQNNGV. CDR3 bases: TGTGCCAGCAGCTTAGCAGGGACTAGCGGGTACTGGGAGCTGTTTTTT. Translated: CASSLAGTSGYWELFF.

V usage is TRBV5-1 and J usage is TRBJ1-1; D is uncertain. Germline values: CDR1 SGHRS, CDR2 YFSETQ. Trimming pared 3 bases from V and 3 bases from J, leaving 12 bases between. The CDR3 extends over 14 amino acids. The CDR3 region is CASSSEVGDTEAFF. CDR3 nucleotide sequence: TGCGCCAGCAGCTCAGAGGTAGGCGACACTGAAGCTTTCTTT.

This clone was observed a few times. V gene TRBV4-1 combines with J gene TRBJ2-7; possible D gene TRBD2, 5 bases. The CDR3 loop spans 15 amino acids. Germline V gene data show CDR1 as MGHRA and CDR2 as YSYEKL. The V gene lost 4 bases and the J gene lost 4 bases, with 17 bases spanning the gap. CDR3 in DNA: TGCGCCAGCAGCCCACACTTGGCTAGCCAGTACGAGCAGTACTTC. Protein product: CASSPHLASQYEQYF.

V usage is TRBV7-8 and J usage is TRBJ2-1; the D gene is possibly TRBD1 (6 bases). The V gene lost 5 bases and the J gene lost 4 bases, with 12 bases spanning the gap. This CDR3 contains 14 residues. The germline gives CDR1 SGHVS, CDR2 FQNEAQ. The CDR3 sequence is CASSADSTYNEQFF. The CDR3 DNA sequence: TGTGCCAGCAGCGCGGACAGTACTTACAATGAGCAGTTCTTC.

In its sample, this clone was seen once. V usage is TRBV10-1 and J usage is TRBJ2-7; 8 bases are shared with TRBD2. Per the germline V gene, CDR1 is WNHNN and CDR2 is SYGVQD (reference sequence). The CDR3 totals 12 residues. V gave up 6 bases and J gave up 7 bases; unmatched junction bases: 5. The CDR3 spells CASSPGGGEQYF. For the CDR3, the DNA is TGCGCCAGCAGCCCGGGGGGGGGAGAGCAGTACTTC.

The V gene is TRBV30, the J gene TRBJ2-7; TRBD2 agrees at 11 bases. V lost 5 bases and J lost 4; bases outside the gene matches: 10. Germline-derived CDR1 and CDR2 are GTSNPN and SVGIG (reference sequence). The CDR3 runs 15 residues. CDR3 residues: CAWFSYTSGRYEQYF. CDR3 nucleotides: TGTGCCTGGTTTTCCTACACTAGCGGGAGATACGAGCAGTACTTC.

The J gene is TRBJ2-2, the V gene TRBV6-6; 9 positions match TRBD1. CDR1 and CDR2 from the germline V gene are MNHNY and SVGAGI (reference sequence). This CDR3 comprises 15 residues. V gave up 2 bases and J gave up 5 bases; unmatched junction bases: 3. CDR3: CASSYQGQGTGELFF. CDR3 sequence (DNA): TGTGCCAGCAGTTACCAGGGACAGGGAACCGGGGAGCTGTTTTTT.